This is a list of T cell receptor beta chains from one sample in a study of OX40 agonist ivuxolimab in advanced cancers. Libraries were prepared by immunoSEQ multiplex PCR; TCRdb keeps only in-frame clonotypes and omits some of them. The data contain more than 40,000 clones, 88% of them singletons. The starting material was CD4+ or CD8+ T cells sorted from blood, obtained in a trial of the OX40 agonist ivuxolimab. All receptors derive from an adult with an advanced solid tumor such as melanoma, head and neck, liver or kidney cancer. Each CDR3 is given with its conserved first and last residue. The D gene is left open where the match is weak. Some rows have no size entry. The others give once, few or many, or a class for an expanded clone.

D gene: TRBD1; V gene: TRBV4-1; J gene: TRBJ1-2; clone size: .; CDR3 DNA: TGCGCCAGCAGCCAAACAGAGACAGGGGGCATCGATGGCTACACCTTC; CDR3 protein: CASSQTETGGIDGYTF
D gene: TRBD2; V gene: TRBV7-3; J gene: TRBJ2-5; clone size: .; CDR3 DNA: TGTGCCAGCAGCCCGGGGACTAGTCCCGAGACCCAGTACTTC; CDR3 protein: CASSPGTSPETQYF
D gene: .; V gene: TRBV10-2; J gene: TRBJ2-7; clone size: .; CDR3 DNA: TGCGCCAGCAGTGACCTCGGAGGGGTCTACGAGCAGTACTTC; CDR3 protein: CASSDLGGVYEQYF
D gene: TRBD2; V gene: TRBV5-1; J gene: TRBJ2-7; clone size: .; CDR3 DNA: TGCGCCAGCAGCTTCCCTAGCGGGAACTACGAGCAGTACTTC; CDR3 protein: CASSFPSGNYEQYF
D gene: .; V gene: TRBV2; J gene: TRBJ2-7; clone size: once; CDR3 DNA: TGTGCCAGCAGGGCGACACTAGGACGGGTCGAGCAGTACTTC; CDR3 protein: CASRATLGRVEQYF
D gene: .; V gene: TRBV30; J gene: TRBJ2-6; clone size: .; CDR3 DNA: TGTGCCTGGAGTTTGTCCGGGGCCAACGTCCTGACTTTC; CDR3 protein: CAWSLSGANVLTF
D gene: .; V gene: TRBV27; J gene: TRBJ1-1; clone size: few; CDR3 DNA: TGTGCCAGCAGCTGGACAGTGAACACTGAAGCTTTCTTT; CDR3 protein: CASSWTVNTEAFF
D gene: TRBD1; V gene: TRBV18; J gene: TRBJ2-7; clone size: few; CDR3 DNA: TGTGCCAGCTCACCGAACAGGGGCTACGAGCAGTACTTC; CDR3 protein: CASSPNRGYEQYF
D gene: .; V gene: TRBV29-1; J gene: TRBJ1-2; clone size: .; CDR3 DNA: TGCAGCGATTACTCTCGGGTTAACTATGGCTACACCTTC; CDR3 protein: CSDYSRVNYGYTF
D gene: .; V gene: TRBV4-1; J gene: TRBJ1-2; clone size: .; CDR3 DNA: TGCGCCAGCAGCCCTCAGGGGAGCCATGGCTACACCTTC; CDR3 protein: CASSPQGSHGYTF
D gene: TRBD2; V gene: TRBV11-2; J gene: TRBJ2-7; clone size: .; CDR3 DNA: TGTGCCAGCAGCGGTCAGTGGGAGGGGAGGTCCCCCTACGAGCAGTACTTC; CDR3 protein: CASSGQWEGRSPYEQYF
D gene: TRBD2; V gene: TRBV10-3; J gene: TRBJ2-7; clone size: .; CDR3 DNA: TGTGCCACTAGTCCGGGACTAGCGGGAGACGAGCAGTACTTC; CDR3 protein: CATSPGLAGDEQYF
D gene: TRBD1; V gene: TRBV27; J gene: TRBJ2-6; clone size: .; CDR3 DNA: TGTGCCAGCAGTTTATGGTTGACAGGGACGGCTGGGGCCAACGTCCTGACTTTC; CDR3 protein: CASSLWLTGTAGANVLTF
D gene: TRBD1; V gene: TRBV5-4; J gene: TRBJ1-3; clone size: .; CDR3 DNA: TGTGCCAGCAGCCAGAGCACAGGGGTTTCCACCATATATTTT; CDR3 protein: CASSQSTGVSTIYF
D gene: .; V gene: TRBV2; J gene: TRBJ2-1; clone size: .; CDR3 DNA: TGTGCCAGCAGTGTGTATGAGCAGTTCTTC; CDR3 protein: CASSVYEQFF
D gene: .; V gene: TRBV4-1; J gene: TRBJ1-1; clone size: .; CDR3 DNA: TGCGCCAGCAGCCGGACTTCAATTGGGAACACTGAAGCTTTCTTT; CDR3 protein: CASSRTSIGNTEAFF
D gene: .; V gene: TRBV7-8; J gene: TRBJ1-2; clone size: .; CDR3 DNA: TGTGCCAGCAGCTTAGAGATGTCAGGAGGACTACGCTATGGCTACACCTTC; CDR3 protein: CASSLEMSGGLRYGYTF
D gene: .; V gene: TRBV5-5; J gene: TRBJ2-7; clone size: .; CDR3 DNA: TGTGCCAGCAGCTTAAGTAGGGGTACCTACGAGCAGTACTTC; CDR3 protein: CASSLSRGTYEQYF
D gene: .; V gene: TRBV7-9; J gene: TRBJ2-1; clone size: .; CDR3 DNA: TGTGCCAGCAGCTCTATGCCTGGGCGGGAGCAGTTCTTC; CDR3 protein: CASSSMPGREQFF
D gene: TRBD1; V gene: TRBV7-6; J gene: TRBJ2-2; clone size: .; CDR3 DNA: TGTGCCAGCAGCTGGGGACAGGGGGCTACCGGGGAGCTGTTTTTT; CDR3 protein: CASSWGQGATGELFF
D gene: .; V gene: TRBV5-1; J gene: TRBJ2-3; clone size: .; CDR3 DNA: TGCGCCAGCAGCCTGGACAACACAGATACGCAGTATTTT; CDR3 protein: CASSLDNTDTQYF
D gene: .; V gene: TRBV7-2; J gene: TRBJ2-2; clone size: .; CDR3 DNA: TGTGCCAGCAGCTCGAGAGGACAGTCCGGGGAGCTGTTTTTT; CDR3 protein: CASSSRGQSGELFF
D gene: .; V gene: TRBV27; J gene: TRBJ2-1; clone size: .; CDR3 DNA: TGTGCCAGCAGTTTAGGGTCTTCCAATGAGCAGTTCTTC; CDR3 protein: CASSLGSSNEQFF
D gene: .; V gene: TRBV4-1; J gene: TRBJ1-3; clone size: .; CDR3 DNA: TGCGCCAGCAGCCAAGATCTTGGGAGAAACACCATATATTTT; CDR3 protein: CASSQDLGRNTIYF
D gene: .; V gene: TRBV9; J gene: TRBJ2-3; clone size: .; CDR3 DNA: TGTGCCAGCAGCGTTGACGAAAAGACGCAGTATTTT; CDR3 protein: CASSVDEKTQYF
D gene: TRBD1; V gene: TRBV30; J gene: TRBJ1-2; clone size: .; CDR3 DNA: TGTGCCTGGAGTGTGTCCGAACAGGGGGCTTCTGGCTACACCTTC; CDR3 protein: CAWSVSEQGASGYTF
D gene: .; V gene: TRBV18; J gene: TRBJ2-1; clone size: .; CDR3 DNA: TGTGCCAGCTCACCATCAAATGAGCAGTTCTTC; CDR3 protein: CASSPSNEQFF
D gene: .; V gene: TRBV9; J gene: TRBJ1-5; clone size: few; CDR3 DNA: TGTGCCAGCAGCGTATTGACAGGCGATCAGCCCCAGCATTTT; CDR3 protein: CASSVLTGDQPQHF
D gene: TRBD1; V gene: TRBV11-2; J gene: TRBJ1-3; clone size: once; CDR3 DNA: TGTGCCAGCAGGGGGGCAGGGGGTCACTCTGGAAACACCATATATTTT; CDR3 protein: CASRGAGGHSGNTIYF
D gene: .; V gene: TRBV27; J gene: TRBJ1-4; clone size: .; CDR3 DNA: TGTGCCAGCAGTCACAGGAGGGGTGAAAAACTGTTTTTT; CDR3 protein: CASSHRRGEKLFF
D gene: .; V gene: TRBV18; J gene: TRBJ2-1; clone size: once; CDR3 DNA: TGTGCCAGCTCACGGGACATTTCCACCTACAATGAGCAGTTCTTC; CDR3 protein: CASSRDISTYNEQFF
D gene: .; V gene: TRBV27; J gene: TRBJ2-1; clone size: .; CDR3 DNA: TGTGCCAGCACCAAAAGAAATGAGCAGTTCTTC; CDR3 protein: CASTKRNEQFF
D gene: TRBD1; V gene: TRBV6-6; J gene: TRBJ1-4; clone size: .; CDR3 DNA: TGTGCCAGCAGATCTGACAGGGGAGGTGAAAAACTGTTTTTT; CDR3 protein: CASRSDRGGEKLFF
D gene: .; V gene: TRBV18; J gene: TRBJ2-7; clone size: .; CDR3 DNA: TGTGCCAGCTCAAATGGGCAGGGTCAAGAGCAGTACTTC; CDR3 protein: CASSNGQGQEQYF
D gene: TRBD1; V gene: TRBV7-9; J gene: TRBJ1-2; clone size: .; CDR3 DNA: TGTGCCAGCAGCTTAGTCTCGGGACAGGGGGCTGGTGGCTACACCTTC; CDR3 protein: CASSLVSGQGAGGYTF
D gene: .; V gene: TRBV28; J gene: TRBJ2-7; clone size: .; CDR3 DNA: TGTGCCAGCAGTTTCGACAGCTCCTACGAGCAGTACTTC; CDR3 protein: CASSFDSSYEQYF
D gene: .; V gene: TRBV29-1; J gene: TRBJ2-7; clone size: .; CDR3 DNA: TGCAGCGTTGCCGACGGCTACGAGCAGTACTTC; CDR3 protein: CSVADGYEQYF
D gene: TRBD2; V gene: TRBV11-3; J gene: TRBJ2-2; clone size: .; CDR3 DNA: TGTGCCAGCAGCTTAGCTGGTGCGGGAGTTGGCGGGGAGCTGTTTTTT; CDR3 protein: CASSLAGAGVGGELFF
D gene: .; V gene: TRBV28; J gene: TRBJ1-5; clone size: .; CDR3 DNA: TGTGCCAGCAGTTTACACAGCAATCAGCCCCAGCATTTT; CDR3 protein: CASSLHSNQPQHF
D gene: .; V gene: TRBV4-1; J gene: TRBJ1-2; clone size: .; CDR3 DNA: TGCGCCAGCAGCCCTCAGGAGGGGACAATAAACTATGGCTACACCTTC; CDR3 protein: CASSPQEGTINYGYTF
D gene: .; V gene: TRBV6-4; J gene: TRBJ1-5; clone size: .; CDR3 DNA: TGTGCCAGCAGTTTTCAGGAGGATCAGCCCCAGCATTTT; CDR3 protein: CASSFQEDQPQHF
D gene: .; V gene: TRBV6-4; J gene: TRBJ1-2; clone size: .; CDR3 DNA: TGTGCCAGCAGTGACTCGACAGGTTCGTCTGGCTACACCTTC; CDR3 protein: CASSDSTGSSGYTF
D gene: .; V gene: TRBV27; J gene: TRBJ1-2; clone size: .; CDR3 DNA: TGTGCCAGCAGTGACTCTTGGCTTACCCGGGGGGGGATCGACGGCTACACCTTC; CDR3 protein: CASSDSWLTRGGIDGYTF
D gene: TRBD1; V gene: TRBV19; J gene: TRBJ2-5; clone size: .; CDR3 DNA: TGTGCCAGTAGTACTCCAGGGGGCGCGTCAGAGACCCAGTACTTC; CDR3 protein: CASSTPGGASETQYF
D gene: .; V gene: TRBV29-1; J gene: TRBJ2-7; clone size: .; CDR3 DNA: TGCAGCGTCCAAGGGGGGGTATTCTACGAGCAGTACTTC; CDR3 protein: CSVQGGVFYEQYF
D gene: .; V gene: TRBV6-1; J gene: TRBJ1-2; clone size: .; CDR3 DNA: TGTGCCAGCAGTGAAAGTTCCCCTGCGGGCTATGGCTACACCTTC; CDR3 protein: CASSESSPAGYGYTF
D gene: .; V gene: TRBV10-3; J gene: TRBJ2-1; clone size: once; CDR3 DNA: TGTTCCATCCACCCAGGGAGCTCCTACAATGAGCAGTTCTTC; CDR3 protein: CSIHPGSSYNEQFF
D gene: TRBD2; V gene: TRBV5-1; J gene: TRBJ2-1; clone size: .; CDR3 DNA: TGCGCCAGCAGCTCTGGACTAGCGGGAGGGGGGTATGAGCAGTTCTTC; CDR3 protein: CASSSGLAGGGYEQFF